The T cell receptor (beta chain) under discussion was sequenced for a study of blood T cell repertoires in COVID-19. Overall study: Whether acute or convalescent, the COVID-19 samples came from the United States, Italy and Spain. T cells, B-cell-depleted T cells, or PBMCs supplied cDNA or gDNA.

Germline-derived CDR1 and CDR2 are MNHEY and SVGAGI. V trimming: 5 bases; J trimming: 2 bases; junction bases outside the gene matches: 2. The CDR3 totals 14 residues. Per the original methods: Nucleated cell counts were estimated from reference gene primer amplification. Sequencing used immunoSEQ multiplex PCR; TCRdb keeps in-frame clones, though not all of them. V and J calls and clone size are as listed in that table; D and trimming were resolved from the DNA. This table has 76,000 or so clones, more than 65% appearing once. The specimen sequenced was peripheral blood. This clonotype originated in a man in his fifties with acute or convalescent COVID-19. V gene TRBV6-5 combines with J gene TRBJ1-5; 8 positions match TRBD1. CDR3 bases: TGTGCCAGCAGTCCGGACAGGGGCAATCAGCCCCAGCATTTT. Protein sequence: CASSPDRGNQPQHF.